This paragraph reports one TCR beta chain. The data originate from a study of blood T cell repertoires in COVID-19. Study-wide background: Samples taken during acute and convalescent COVID-19 were collected in the United States, Italy and Spain.

Residents of around 24 US areas, aged about 18 to 95 years, made up the participants. Cohorts were determined from participant-reported clinical history. Per the original data handling: Researchers report that nucleated cell counts were estimated from reference gene primer amplification. TCRdb's table, derived via immunoSEQ multiplex PCR, lists solely in-frame clones and lacks some. V, J and clone size are taken as reported in that table, and D and trimming were inferred from the DNA itself. Of some 240,000 clones detected, 75% to 90% appear once; the ten largest clones hold 2.5% to 3.5%. Sequencing was performed on PBMCs or T cells enriched from blood (not recorded which). This receptor was taken from a woman aged 40 to 50 with acute COVID-19.

CDR3: CASGPGGQGDTQYF. The CDR3 region has the DNA TGTGCCAGCGGGCCCGGGGGGCAGGGGGATACGCAGTATTTT. The chain carries TRBV7-6 and TRBJ2-3, with a possible D match to TRBD2 (7 bases). Trimming took off 8 bases at V and 6 bases at J, with 18 bases between the two ends. The CDR3 is 14 amino acids. CDR1 and CDR2 (germline): SGHVS, FNYEAQ.